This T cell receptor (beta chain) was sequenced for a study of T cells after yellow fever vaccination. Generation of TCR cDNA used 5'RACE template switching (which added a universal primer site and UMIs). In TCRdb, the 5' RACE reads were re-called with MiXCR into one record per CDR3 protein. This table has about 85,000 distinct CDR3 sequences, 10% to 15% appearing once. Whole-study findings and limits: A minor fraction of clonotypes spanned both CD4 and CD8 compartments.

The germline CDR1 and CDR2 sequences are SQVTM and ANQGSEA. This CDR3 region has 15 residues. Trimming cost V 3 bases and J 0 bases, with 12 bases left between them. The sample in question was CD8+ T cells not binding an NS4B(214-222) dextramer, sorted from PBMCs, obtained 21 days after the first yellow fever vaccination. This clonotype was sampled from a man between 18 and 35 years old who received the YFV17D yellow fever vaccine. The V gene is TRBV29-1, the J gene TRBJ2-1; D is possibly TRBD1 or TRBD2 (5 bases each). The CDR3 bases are TGCAGCGTTGAGTCCGGGGCGAGCTCCTACAATGAGCAGTTCTTC. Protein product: CSVESGASSYNEQFF.